The 24 T cell receptor beta chains in this list originate from one sample, sequenced in a study of T cell responses to AZD1222 COVID-19 vaccine. Profiled with immunoSEQ multiplex PCR; TCRdb holds only in-frame clones, not every one. The sample includes about 120,000 clones, 93% of them seen just once. This specimen was peripheral blood, taken 28 days after the second AZD1222 dose. Receptors originate from an adult who received the AZD1222 COVID-19 vaccine.

The chain has TRBV12-3 or TRBV12-4 and TRBJ1-1; TRBD1 matches 7 bases. V trimming: 5 bases; J trimming: 7 bases; junction bases outside the gene matches: 7. The CDR3 has 13 amino acids. CDR3 nucleotide sequence: TGTGCCAGCAGTACGCGGACAGGATTTGAAGCTTTCTTT. This gives the protein CASSTRTGFEAFF.

The V gene is TRBV6-2 or TRBV6-3, the J gene TRBJ1-5, with TRBD1 matching over 7 bases. The length of the CDR3 is 20 residues. J was trimmed by 0 bases and V by 1 base; bases with no gene match: 15. Germline V lookup: CDR1 MNHEY, CDR2 SVGEGT. The CDR3 sequence is CASSYLLYRGNRNSNQPQHF. Written as DNA, the CDR3 is TGTGCCAGCAGTTACTTGCTATACAGGGGTAATCGAAATAGCAATCAGCCCCAGCATTTT.

The rearrangement links TRBV13 to TRBJ1-1, with D perhaps matching TRBD1 (6 bases). Trimming shortened V by 4 bases and J by 5 bases, and 11 bases separated the two germline ends. Germline V gene data show CDR1 as PRHDT and CDR2 as FYEKMQ (reference sequence). The CDR3 length is 13 residues. Here the CDR3 reads CASSSGVRTEAFF. The DNA for the CDR3 is TGTGCCAGCAGCTCAGGGGTGCGAACTGAAGCTTTCTTT. Full variable domain (outside the CDR3, taken from reference TRBV13 and TRBJ1-1): AAGVIQSPRHLIKEKRETATLKCYPIPRHDTVYWYQQGPGQDPQFLISFYEKMQSDKGSIPDRFSAQQFSDYHSELNMSSLELGDSALYFCASSSGVRTEAFFGQGTRLTVV.

This clone was seen a handful of times. The genes are TRBV15 and TRBJ1-1; D not certain. The germline gives CDR1 LNHNV, CDR2 YYDKDF (reference sequence). This CDR3 is built from 15 residues. V gave up 0 bases and J gave up 0 bases, with 8 bases separating them. The CDR3 is CATSRDLGLNTEAFF. DNA for the CDR3: TGTGCCACCAGCAGAGATCTAGGATTGAACACTGAAGCTTTCTTT.

This chain joins TRBV7-2 and TRBJ2-7; 7 bases map to TRBD1. The germline gives CDR1 SGHTA, CDR2 FQGNSA. The CDR3 consists of 12 residues. The J segment lost 6 bases and the V segment lost 2 bases, leaving 1 base of the junction unmatched. The CDR3 reads CASSLNRGEQYF. The CDR3 DNA is TGTGCCAGCAGCTTAAACAGGGGCGAGCAGTACTTC.

This clone was observed a few times. V gene TRBV7-2 combines with J gene TRBJ1-6, with a weak D call TRBD1 (5 bases). V was clipped by 5 bases and J by 10 bases, with 18 bases between them. CDR3 length equals 15 residues. CDR1 and CDR2 from the germline V gene are SGHTA and FQGNSA. CDR3 coding DNA: TGTGCCAGCAGCCTCAATCGGGGCCGGGACTCACCCCTCCACTTT. It is translated as CASSLNRGRDSPLHF. The full variable domain, with the rest looked up from reference TRBV7-2 and TRBJ1-6, is GAGVSQSPSNKVTEKGKDVELRCDPISGHTALYWYRQSLGQGLEFLIYFQGNSAPDKSGLPSDRFSAERTGGSVSTLTIQRTQQEDSAVYLCASSLNRGRDSPLHFGNGTRLTVT.

The chain carries TRBV18 and TRBJ2-2; D perhaps matches TRBD1 (5 bases). Trimming pared 1 base from V and 1 base from J, leaving 10 bases between. The CDR3 has 16 residues. Germline assignment: CDR1 KGHSH and CDR2 LQKENI. DNA of the CDR3: TGTGCCAGCTCACCACTTACAACAGGGAACACCGGGGAGCTGTTTTTT. Residues: CASSPLTTGNTGELFF.

The genes are TRBV5-1 and TRBJ1-2; a weak D match, TRBD1 (5 bases). Per the germline V gene, CDR1 is SGHRS and CDR2 is YFSETQ. Trimming removed 6 bases from V and 5 bases from J, with 14 bases in between. This CDR3 region has 13 residues. The CDR3 DNA is TGCGCCAGCACCCCCGGGGGGGATTATGGCTACACCTTC. Translating it yields CASTPGGDYGYTF.

This sequence joins TRBV19 and TRBJ1-2; D is ambiguous. The germline V and J ends were trimmed by 0 bases and 6 bases, with 20 bases remaining between them. This CDR3 is built from 17 residues. Looked up from germline, CDR1 is LNHDA and CDR2 is SQIVND (reference sequence). The CDR3 sequence is CASSIDYPSRGRDGYTF. CDR3 nucleotides: TGTGCCAGTAGTATAGATTACCCCTCCCGGGGAAGGGATGGCTACACCTTC.

The chain employs TRBV3-1 (or the pseudogene TRBV3-2) and TRBJ2-3; no definite D call. This CDR3 comprises 12 residues. V gave up 3 bases and J gave up 3 bases, with 4 bases separating them. From germline, CDR1 is LGHDT and CDR2 YNNKEL (reference sequence). In nucleotides, the CDR3 is TGTGCCAGCAGCCATCCTACAGATACGCAGTATTTT. It is translated as CASSHPTDTQYF.

V is TRBV12-5 and J is TRBJ1-5, with D unresolved. Germline values: CDR1 LGHNT, CDR2 FRNRAP. Trimming cost V 0 bases and J 4 bases, with 7 bases left between them. The CDR3 is 14 residues long. The CDR3 DNA sequence: TGTGCTAGTGGTTTGGTTCGCAGTAATCAGCCCCAGCATTTT. Its protein product is CASGLVRSNQPQHF.

As for this clone: The junction and the germline gene differ at one end; a read error may be behind it. This rearrangement joins TRBV6-1 to TRBJ1-1; 9 bases agree with TRBD1. Germline V gene data show CDR1 as MNHNS and CDR2 as SASEGT. The CDR3 is made up of 13 amino acids. Written as DNA, the CDR3 is TGTGCCAGCAGTCAAGCCCCGGGACAGGGCATTAAATTT. Translated, it gives CASSQAPGQGIKF.

This chain joins TRBV11-2 and TRBJ2-3; tentative D call: TRBD1 (6 bases). Germline values: CDR1 SGHAT, CDR2 FQNNGV. The CDR3 totals 11 residues. Trimming stripped 11 bases from V and 6 bases from J, with 12 bases between. The CDR3 region is CASRRGDTQYF. For the CDR3, the DNA is TGTGCCTCGAGAAGGGGGGATACGCAGTATTTT.

This sequence joins TRBV12-3 or TRBV12-4 and TRBJ1-6; D unresolved. This CDR3 has 13 residues. Trimming took off 0 bases at V and 14 bases at J, with 11 bases between the two ends. CDR3 sequence reads: CASSLAERVSLHF. In nucleotides, the CDR3 is TGTGCCAGCAGTTTAGCGGAAAGGGTATCCCTCCACTTT.

V usage is TRBV20-1 and J usage is TRBJ2-3; D is uncertain. Germline loops: CDR1 DFQATT, CDR2 SNEGSKA (reference sequence). V gave up 3 bases and J gave up 9 bases, with 7 bases separating them. This CDR3 comprises 10 residues. The CDR3 spells CSASPRTQYF. As DNA, the CDR3 is TGCAGTGCTAGCCCCAGAACGCAGTATTTT.

The V gene is TRBV19, the J gene TRBJ1-3, with 7 positions matching TRBD1. CDR3 length equals 14 residues. After removal of 6 bases from V and 3 bases from J, the junction contained 5 bases not matched to a gene. Per germline, CDR1 LNHDA and CDR2 SQIVND (reference sequence). CDR3 in amino acids: CASRAWDSGNTIYF. Here the CDR3 DNA reads TGTGCCAGTAGAGCGTGGGACAGTGGAAACACCATATATTTT.

The chain uses TRBV9 and TRBJ1-2; perhaps TRBD1 as D (5 bases). Per germline, CDR1 SGDLS and CDR2 YYNGEE. The length of the CDR3 is 13 residues. Between the trimmed V and J ends, which lost 6 bases and 4 bases, there was a span of 13 bases. The CDR3 DNA follows: TGTGCCAGCACGTCTGGGGGGAGCTATGGCTACACCTTC. Amino acids: CASTSGGSYGYTF.

This chain joins TRBV5-1 and TRBJ2-3; 15 bases line up with TRBD2. V shed 4 bases and J 2 bases; nucleotides not matched to a gene: 5. Germline CDR1 SGHRS, CDR2 YFSETQ. The CDR3 consists of 17 residues. The CDR3 spells CASSAGTSGGFTDTQYF. The CDR3 region has the DNA TGCGCCAGCAGCGCCGGGACTAGCGGGGGGTTCACAGATACGCAGTATTTT.

This chain uses TRBV10-3 with TRBJ1-2, with TRBD1 matching 10 bases. The CDR3 sequence is 14 residues long. Germline CDR1 ENHRY, CDR2 SYGVKD. CDR3: CAIGPGTGDYGYTF. CDR3 nucleotide sequence: TGTGCGATCGGACCCGGGACAGGGGACTATGGCTACACCTTC.

This clone was observed once. The rearrangement uses TRBV5-6 and TRBJ2-2; D is undetermined. V lost 1 base, J lost 7 bases, and 5 bases lay in between. Germline CDR1 reads SGHDT; CDR2 reads YYEEEE. The CDR3 loop spans 12 amino acids. CDR3: CASSLLGGELFF. The CDR3, as DNA: TGTGCCAGCAGCTTGCTTGGCGGGGAGCTGTTTTTT.

V and J are TRBV9 and TRBJ1-6; D is unclear. There are 12 residues in the CDR3. V was shortened by 4 bases and J by 9 bases, with 8 bases between the two germline ends. Germline CDR1 and CDR2: SGDLS and YYNGEE. The DNA for the CDR3 is TGTGCCAGCAGCTCCCTTAGTTCACCCCTCCACTTT. Translated: CASSSLSSPLHF.

The V gene is TRBV6-2 or TRBV6-3, the J gene TRBJ2-2; D is perhaps TRBD2 (5 bases). The CDR3 runs 15 residues. The V and J ends lost 1 base and 4 bases respectively, with 10 bases between them. In germline, CDR1 is MNHEY, CDR2 SVGEGT. CDR3 region: CASSYFLAGTGELFF. DNA of the CDR3: TGTGCCAGCAGTTACTTTCTAGCCGGCACCGGGGAGCTGTTTTTT.

CDR3 nucleotides: TGTGCCAGCATGGCGGGACAGCTAGTCCAAGAGACCCAGTACTTC. The encoded protein is CASMAGQLVQETQYF. The V and J genes are TRBV25-1 and TRBJ2-5, with D perhaps TRBD1 (7 bases). There are 15 residues in the CDR3. The V gene lost 7 bases and the J gene lost 1 base, with 16 bases spanning the gap. Per the germline V gene, CDR1 is MGHDK and CDR2 is SYGVNS.

The rearrangement links TRBV9 to TRBJ1-1; no definite D call. Germline V gives CDR1 SGDLS, CDR2 YYNGEE. The CDR3 sequence is 13 residues long. The V gene lost 4 bases and the J gene lost 8 bases, with 15 bases spanning the gap. CDR3 in DNA: TGTGCCAGCAGCCCTACGGATGTTCCGGAAGCTTTCTTT. Protein: CASSPTDVPEAFF.